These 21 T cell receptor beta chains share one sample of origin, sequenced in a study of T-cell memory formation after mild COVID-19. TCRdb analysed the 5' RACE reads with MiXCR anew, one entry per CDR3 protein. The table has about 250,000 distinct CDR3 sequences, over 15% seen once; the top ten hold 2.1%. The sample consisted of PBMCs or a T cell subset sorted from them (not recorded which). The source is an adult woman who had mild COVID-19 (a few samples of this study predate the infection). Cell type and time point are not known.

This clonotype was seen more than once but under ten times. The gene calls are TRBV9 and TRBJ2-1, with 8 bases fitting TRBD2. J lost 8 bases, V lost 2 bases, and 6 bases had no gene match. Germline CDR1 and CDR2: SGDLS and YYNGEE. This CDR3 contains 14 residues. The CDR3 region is CASSVGLAGYEQFF. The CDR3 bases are TGTGCCAGCAGCGTCGGGTTAGCGGGATATGAGCAGTTCTTC.

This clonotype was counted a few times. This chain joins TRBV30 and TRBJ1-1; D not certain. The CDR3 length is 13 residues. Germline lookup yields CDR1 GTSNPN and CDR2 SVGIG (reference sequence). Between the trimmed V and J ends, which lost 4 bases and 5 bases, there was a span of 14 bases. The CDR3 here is CAWKRASVTEAFF. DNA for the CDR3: TGTGCCTGGAAGAGGGCGTCGGTAACTGAAGCTTTCTTT.

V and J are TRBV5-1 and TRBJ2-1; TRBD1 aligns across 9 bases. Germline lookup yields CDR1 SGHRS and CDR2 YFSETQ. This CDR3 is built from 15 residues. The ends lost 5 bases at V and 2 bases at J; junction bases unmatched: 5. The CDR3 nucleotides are TGCGCCAGCAGGGACGGGACAGGGACCTACAATGAGCAGTTCTTC. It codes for CASRDGTGTYNEQFF.

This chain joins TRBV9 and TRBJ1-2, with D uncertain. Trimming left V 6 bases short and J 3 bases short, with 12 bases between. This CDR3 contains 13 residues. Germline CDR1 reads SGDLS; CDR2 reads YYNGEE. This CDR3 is CASNGPRDYGYTF. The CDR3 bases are TGTGCCAGCAACGGACCCCGGGACTATGGCTACACCTTC.

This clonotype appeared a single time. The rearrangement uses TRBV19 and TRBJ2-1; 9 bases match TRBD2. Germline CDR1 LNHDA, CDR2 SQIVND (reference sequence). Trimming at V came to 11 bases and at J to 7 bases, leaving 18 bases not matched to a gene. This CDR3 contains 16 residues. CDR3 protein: CASTGTSTGRGNEQFF. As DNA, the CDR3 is TGTGCCTCTACGGGGACTAGCACAGGTCGGGGGAATGAGCAGTTCTTC.

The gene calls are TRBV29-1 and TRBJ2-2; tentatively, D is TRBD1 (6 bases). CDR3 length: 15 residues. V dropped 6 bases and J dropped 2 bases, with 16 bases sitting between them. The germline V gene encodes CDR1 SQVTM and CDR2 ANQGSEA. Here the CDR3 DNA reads TGCAGCGTCCACCCAGGGGTTTCAAACACCGGGGAGCTGTTTTTT. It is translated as CSVHPGVSNTGELFF.

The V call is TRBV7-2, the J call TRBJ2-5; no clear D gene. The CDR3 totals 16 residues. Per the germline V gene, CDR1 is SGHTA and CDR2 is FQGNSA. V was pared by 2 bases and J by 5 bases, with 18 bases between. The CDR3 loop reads CASSLSAKHPPETQYF. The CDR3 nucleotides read TGTGCCAGCAGCTTATCGGCAAAACACCCTCCCGAGACCCAGTACTTC.

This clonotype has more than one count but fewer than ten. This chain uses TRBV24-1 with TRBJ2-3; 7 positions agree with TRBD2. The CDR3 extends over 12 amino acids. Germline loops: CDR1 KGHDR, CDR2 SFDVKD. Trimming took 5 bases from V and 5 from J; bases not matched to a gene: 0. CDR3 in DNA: TGTGCCACCAGTGGCGGGGGAGATACGCAGTATTTT. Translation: CATSGGGDTQYF.

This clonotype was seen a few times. CDR3: CASSQEIGTYDYNSPLHF. DNA for the CDR3: TGCGCCAGCAGCCAAGAAATTGGGACGTACGACTATAATTCACCCCTCCACTTT. The chain couples TRBV4-1 to TRBJ1-6, with D possibly TRBD1 on 5 matching bases. The germline V and J ends were trimmed by 0 bases and 3 bases, with 15 bases remaining between them. Looked up from germline, CDR1 is MGHRA and CDR2 is YSYEKL. The CDR3 spans 18 residues.

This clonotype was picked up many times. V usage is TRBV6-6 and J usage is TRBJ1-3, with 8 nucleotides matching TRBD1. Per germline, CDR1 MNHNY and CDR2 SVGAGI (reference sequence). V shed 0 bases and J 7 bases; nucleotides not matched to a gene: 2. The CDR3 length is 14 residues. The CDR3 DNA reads TGTGCCAGCAGTTACTCCGGACAGGGCAACACCATATATTTT. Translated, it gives CASSYSGQGNTIYF.

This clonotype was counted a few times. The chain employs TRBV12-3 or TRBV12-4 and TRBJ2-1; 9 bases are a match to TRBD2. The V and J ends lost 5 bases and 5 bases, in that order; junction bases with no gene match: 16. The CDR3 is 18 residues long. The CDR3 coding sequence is TGTGCCAGCAGTACCCTAAATTTCGGACTAGCGCCGGACAATGAGCAGTTCTTC. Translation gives CASSTLNFGLAPDNEQFF.

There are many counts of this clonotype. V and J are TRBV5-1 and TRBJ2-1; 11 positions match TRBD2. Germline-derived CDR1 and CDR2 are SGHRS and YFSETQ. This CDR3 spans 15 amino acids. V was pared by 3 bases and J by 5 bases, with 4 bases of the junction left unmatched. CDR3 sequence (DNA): TGCGCCAGCAGCTCAATAGCGGGGGGGGACAATGAGCAGTTCTTC. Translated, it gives CASSSIAGGDNEQFF.

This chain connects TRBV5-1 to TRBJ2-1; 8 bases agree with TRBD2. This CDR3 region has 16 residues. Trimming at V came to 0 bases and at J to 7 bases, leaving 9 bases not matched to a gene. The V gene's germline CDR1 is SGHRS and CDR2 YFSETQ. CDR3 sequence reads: CASSLAVLAGTNEQFF. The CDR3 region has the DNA TGCGCCAGCAGCTTGGCCGTGCTAGCGGGCACTAATGAGCAGTTCTTC.

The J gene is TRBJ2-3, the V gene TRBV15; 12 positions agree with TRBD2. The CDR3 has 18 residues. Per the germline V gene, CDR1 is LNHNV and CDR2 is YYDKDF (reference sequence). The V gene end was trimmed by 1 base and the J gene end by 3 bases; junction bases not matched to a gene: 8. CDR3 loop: CATSRGVTSGGGTDTQYF. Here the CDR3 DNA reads TGTGCCACCAGCAGAGGAGTGACTAGCGGGGGAGGAACAGATACGCAGTATTTT.

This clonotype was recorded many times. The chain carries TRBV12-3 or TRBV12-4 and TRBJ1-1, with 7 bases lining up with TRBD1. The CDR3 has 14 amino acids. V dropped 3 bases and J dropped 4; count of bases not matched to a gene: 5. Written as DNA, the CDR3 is TGTGCCAGCAGTTTTTCGTCAGGGGGCACTGAAGCTTTCTTT. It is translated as CASSFSSGGTEAFF.

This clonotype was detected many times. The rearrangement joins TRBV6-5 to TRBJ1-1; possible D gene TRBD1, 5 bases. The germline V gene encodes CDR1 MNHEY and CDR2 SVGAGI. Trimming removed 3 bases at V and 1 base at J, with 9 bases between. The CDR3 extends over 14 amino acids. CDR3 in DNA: TGTGCCAGCAGTTATCAGGGAGGGAACACTGAAGCTTTCTTT. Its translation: CASSYQGGNTEAFF.

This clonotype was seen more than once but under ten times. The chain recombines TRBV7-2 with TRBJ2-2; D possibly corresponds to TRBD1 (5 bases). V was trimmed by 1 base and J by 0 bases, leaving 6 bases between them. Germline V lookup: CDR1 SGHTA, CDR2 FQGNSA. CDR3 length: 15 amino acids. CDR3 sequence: CASSLVGANTGELFF. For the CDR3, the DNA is TGTGCCAGCAGCTTAGTAGGGGCGAACACCGGGGAGCTGTTTTTT.

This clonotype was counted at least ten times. CDR3: CASASGRAGEQYF. The CDR3 nucleotides are TGTGCCAGCGCCAGCGGGAGGGCCGGCGAGCAGTACTTC. J is TRBJ2-7 and V is TRBV19, with 10 bases that match TRBD2. Germline values: CDR1 LNHDA, CDR2 SQIVND (reference sequence). With V trimmed by 9 bases and J by 6 bases, 8 bases remained unmatched. CDR3 length equals 13 residues.

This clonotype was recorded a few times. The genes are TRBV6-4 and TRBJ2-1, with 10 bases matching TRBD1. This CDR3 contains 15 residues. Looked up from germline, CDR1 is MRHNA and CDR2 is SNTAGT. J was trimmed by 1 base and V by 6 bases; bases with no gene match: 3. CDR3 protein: CASRKGQGSYNEQFF. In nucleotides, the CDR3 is TGTGCCAGCAGAAAGGGACAGGGGTCCTACAATGAGCAGTTCTTC.

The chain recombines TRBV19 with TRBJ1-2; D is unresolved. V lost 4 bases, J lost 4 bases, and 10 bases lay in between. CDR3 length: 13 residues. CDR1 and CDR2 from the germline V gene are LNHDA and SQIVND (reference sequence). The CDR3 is CASSTREGYGYTF. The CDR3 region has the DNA TGTGCCAGTAGTACCCGGGAGGGCTATGGCTACACCTTC.

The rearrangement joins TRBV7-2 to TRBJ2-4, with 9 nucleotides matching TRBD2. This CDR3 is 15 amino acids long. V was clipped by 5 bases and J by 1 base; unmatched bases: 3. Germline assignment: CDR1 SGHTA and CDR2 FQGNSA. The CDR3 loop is CASSPTSGAKNIQYF. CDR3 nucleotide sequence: TGTGCCAGCAGCCCCACTAGCGGGGCCAAAAACATTCAGTACTTC.